Below, 17 T cell receptor beta chains from the same sample are listed, as sequenced in a study of control samples from healthy donors and cancer patients. Measured with immunoSEQ multiplex PCR; TCRdb has only the in-frame clones, and not every one. The data contain about 190,000 clones, 91% of them seen just once; the ten biggest clones take up about 2%. Sequenced: blood. These receptors were taken from a young man in good health.

This chain connects TRBV19 to TRBJ1-5; 8 nucleotides agree with TRBD1. The CDR3 loop spans 15 amino acids. Germline CDR1 is LNHDA and CDR2 is SQIVND (reference sequence). Trimming at V came to 6 bases and at J to 2 bases, leaving 6 bases not matched to a gene. Here the CDR3 DNA reads TGTGCCAGTAGATACGACAGGGGTGGCAATCAGCCCCAGCATTTT. Amino acid sequence: CASRYDRGGNQPQHF.

The chain combines TRBV24-1 with TRBJ2-7; TRBD1 matches at 7 bases. The germline V gene has CDR1 KGHDR and CDR2 SFDVKD. The CDR3 is 15 residues long. V lost 3 bases and J lost 1; bases outside the gene matches: 5. CDR3 protein: CATSDTGTASYEQYF. The CDR3 bases are TGTGCCACCAGTGATACCGGGACAGCGTCCTACGAGCAGTACTTC.

The V call is TRBV7-9, the J call TRBJ2-7; tentative D call: TRBD1 (6 bases). V gave up 7 bases and J gave up 3 bases, with 16 bases separating them. The CDR3 totals 14 residues. Germline V gene data show CDR1 as SEHNR and CDR2 as FQNEAQ (reference sequence). For the CDR3, the DNA is TGTGCCAGCACCCCCGGGGCAGGGGACTACGAGCAGTACTTC. It is translated as CASTPGAGDYEQYF.

This clone was picked up one time. This chain links TRBV20-1 with TRBJ1-5; tentatively, D is TRBD1 (5 bases). Trimming took 3 bases from V and 8 from J, leaving 17 bases between them. The germline V gene encodes CDR1 DFQATT and CDR2 SNEGSKA (reference sequence). The CDR3 has 14 residues. CDR3 sequence reads: CSASSSGFLEPQHF. The CDR3 coding sequence is TGCAGTGCTAGTTCTTCAGGGTTCCTCGAGCCCCAGCATTTT.

The J gene is TRBJ1-5, the V gene TRBV12-5; D may be TRBD1 (5 bases). The CDR3 sequence is 16 residues long. Trimming shortened V by 3 bases and J by 0 bases, and 12 bases separated the two germline ends. Germline V CDR1 and CDR2: LGHNT, FRNRAP. The CDR3 loop is CASGFQGLYSNQPQHF. The CDR3 nucleotides are TGTGCTAGTGGTTTTCAGGGACTGTATAGCAATCAGCCCCAGCATTTT.

This chain joins TRBV7-8 and TRBJ1-2, with 10 bases fitting TRBD1. Germline CDR1 and CDR2: SGHVS and FQNEAQ. V dropped 1 base and J dropped 0; count of bases not matched to a gene: 5. This CDR3 spans 17 amino acids. The CDR3: CASSLGQGALANYGYTF. The DNA for the CDR3 is TGTGCCAGCAGCTTAGGACAGGGGGCCTTAGCTAACTATGGCTACACCTTC. The variable domain in full, with the rest retrieved from reference TRBV7-8 and TRBJ1-2, is GAGVSQSPRYKVAKRGQDVALRCDPISGHVSLFWYQQALGQGPEFLTYFQNEAQLDKSGLPSDRFFAERPEGSVSTLKIQRTQQEDSAVYLCASSLGQGALANYGYTFGSGTRLTVV.

The chain employs TRBV11-2 and TRBJ1-4, with no clear D. V gave up 8 bases and J gave up 2 bases, with 6 bases separating them. Germline values: CDR1 SGHAT, CDR2 FQNNGV. The length of the CDR3 is 12 residues. CDR3 protein: CASAFTNEKLFF. For the CDR3, the DNA is TGTGCCAGCGCATTTACTAATGAAAAACTGTTTTTT. Using reference TRBV11-2 and TRBJ1-4 for the parts outside the CDR3, the full variable domain is EAGVAQSPRYKIIEKRQSVAFWCNPISGHATLYWYQQILGQGPKLLIQFQNNGVVDDSQLPKDRFSAERLKGVDSTLKIQPAKLEDSAVYLCASAFTNEKLFFGSGTQLSVL.

As regards this clone: Distinct nucleotide sequences in the sample also encode this CDR3. The chain combines TRBV19 with TRBJ2-7, with a tentative D call TRBD2 (5 bases). Trimming pared 2 bases from V and 0 bases from J, leaving 5 bases between. CDR3 length: 13 amino acids. Germline assignment: CDR1 LNHDA and CDR2 SQIVND (reference sequence). DNA for the CDR3: TGTGCCAGTAGTATAAGCGGCTCCTACGAGCAGTACTTC. Amino acid sequence: CASSISGSYEQYF.

The chain couples TRBV12-5 to TRBJ1-2; no definite D call. Trimming took off 3 bases at V and 6 bases at J, with 11 bases between the two ends. Germline-derived CDR1 and CDR2 are LGHNT and FRNRAP. This CDR3 has 13 residues. The CDR3 nucleotides read TGTGCTAGTGGTTTCGGGCAGGACCATGGCTACACCTTC. It encodes CASGFGQDHGYTF.

The J gene is TRBJ1-3, the V gene TRBV19; 9 bases fit TRBD1. The junction had 5 bases not matched to a gene; V was cut back by 5 bases and J by 3 bases. The CDR3 consists of 15 residues. Germline V CDR1 and CDR2: LNHDA, SQIVND (reference sequence). The CDR3 spells CASSPRTGDGNTIYF. The CDR3 nucleotides are TGTGCCAGTAGTCCCCGGACAGGGGATGGAAACACCATATATTTT.

V is TRBV3-1 (or the pseudogene TRBV3-2) and J is TRBJ1-2; no firm D call. Germline V gene lookup returns CDR1 LGHDT and CDR2 YNNKEL (reference sequence). V lost 3 bases, J lost 0 bases, and 14 bases lay in between. This CDR3 spans 16 amino acids. CDR3 nucleotides: TGTGCCAGCAGCCACTTATACACGGGGACTAACTATGGCTACACCTTC. It is translated as CASSHLYTGTNYGYTF.

The chain joins TRBV5-1 to TRBJ1-1; 9 nucleotides agree with TRBD1. Germline values: CDR1 SGHRS, CDR2 YFSETQ. The CDR3 totals 16 residues. J was trimmed by 0 bases and V by 6 bases; bases with no gene match: 9. The DNA of the CDR3 is TGCGCCAGCAAAACAGGGGGCGCGGGAATGAACACTGAAGCTTTCTTT. Amino acids: CASKTGGAGMNTEAFF.

The chain employs TRBV10-1 and TRBJ1-1, with TRBD1 as a possible D gene (5 bases). The CDR3 has 15 amino acids. V was cut by 2 bases and J by 1 base, with 11 bases left in between. Per germline, CDR1 WNHNN and CDR2 SYGVQD (reference sequence). Here the CDR3 reads CASSEIQGENTEAFF. CDR3 in DNA: TGCGCCAGCAGTGAGATTCAGGGCGAGAACACTGAAGCTTTCTTT.

V gene TRBV30 combines with J gene TRBJ1-5; possibly TRBD1 for D (6 bases). V lost 0 bases and J 1 base, leaving 10 bases between the germline ends. The CDR3 spans 15 residues. The V gene's germline CDR1 is GTSNPN and CDR2 SVGIG (reference sequence). The chain's CDR3 is CAWSVGGPSNQPQHF. The CDR3 DNA follows: TGTGCCTGGAGTGTGGGGGGGCCGAGCAATCAGCCCCAGCATTTT. Looking up the rest from reference TRBV30 and TRBJ1-5 gives the full variable domain: SQTIHQWPATLVQPVGSPLSLECTVEGTSNPNLYWYRQAAGRGLQLLFYSVGIGQISSEVPQNLSASRPQDRQFILSSKKLLLSDSGFYLCAWSVGGPSNQPQHFGDGTRLSIL.

The chain carries TRBV5-6 and TRBJ2-7; 11 bases align to TRBD1. The CDR3 loop spans 16 amino acids. Trimming at V came to 4 bases and at J to 0 bases, leaving 6 bases not matched to a gene. The germline V gene encodes CDR1 SGHDT and CDR2 YYEEEE. CDR3 in amino acids: CASSARGQGGSYEQYF. The CDR3 DNA is TGTGCCAGCAGCGCCAGGGGACAGGGGGGCTCCTACGAGCAGTACTTC. Looking up the rest from reference TRBV5-6 and TRBJ2-7 gives the full variable domain: DAGVTQSPTHLIKTRGQQVTLRCSPKSGHDTVSWYQQALGQGPQFIFQYYEEEERQRGNFPDRFSGHQFPNYSSELNVNALLLGDSALYLCASSARGQGGSYEQYFGPGTRLTVT.

This chain joins TRBV25-1 and TRBJ2-3; the match to TRBD2 covers 9 bases. CDR1 and CDR2 (germline): MGHDK, SYGVNS. This CDR3 region has 14 residues. Germline trimming cut 5 bases from V and 3 bases from J; bases unmatched to any gene: 3. CDR3 coding DNA: TGTGCCAGCAGTTGGCTAGCGGGGACAGATACGCAGTATTTT. Translation gives CASSWLAGTDTQYF.

The rearrangement uses TRBV4-2 and TRBJ2-7, with 15 bases that match TRBD2. V shed 3 bases, J shed 4 bases, and the junction held 10 bases outside the gene matches. The germline CDR1 and CDR2 sequences are LGHNA and YNFKEQ. CDR3 size: 18 residues. The CDR3 DNA sequence: TGTGCCAGCAGCCAGGACCCCGGACTAGCGGGGGGGATTTACGAGCAGTACTTC. Translated, it gives CASSQDPGLAGGIYEQYF.